Each of the 7 T cell receptor beta chains below was sequenced from the same sample in a study of vaccination effects on CD4 cells after COVID-19. What these receptors recognize is not known. The protocol was immunoSEQ multiplex PCR, while the TCRdb copy is restricted to in-frame clones and leaves out a portion. This sample has 25,000 to 30,000 clones, with roughly four fifths found just once. Antigen-specific CD4+ T cells were expanded with viral peptide pools in the ViraFEST assay before sequencing. Upon completion of about eleven days in culture, CD4+ T cells were isolated. Either the mRNA-1273 or the BNT162b2 vaccine was given to participants as two doses. Here the sequenced sample was CD4+ T cells from PBMCs cultured with HCoV-229E spike peptides, taken after COVID-19 vaccination. These receptors were collected from a human donor who received a COVID-19 vaccine.

This clone occurred a few times. The V call is TRBV24-1, the J call TRBJ1-2; 8 nucleotides align to TRBD1. J was trimmed by 7 bases and V by 5 bases; bases with no gene match: 2. The CDR3 is 12 residues long. Germline CDR1 reads KGHDR; CDR2 reads SFDVKD. CDR3 DNA: TGTGCCACCAGTGTACAGGGGGGTGGCTACACCTTC. Residues: CATSVQGGGYTF.

The chain's CDR3 is CASGGQPNTEAFF. The CDR3 bases are TGTGCCAGCGGGGGACAGCCGAACACTGAAGCTTTCTTT. The chain combines TRBV2 with TRBJ1-1; TRBD1 agrees at 7 bases. CDR1 is SNHLY and CDR2 is FYNNEI in the germline V gene. CDR3 length equals 13 residues. V dropped 8 bases and J dropped 1; count of bases not matched to a gene: 4.

The rearrangement uses TRBV18 and TRBJ1-2; 9 nucleotides align to TRBD1. CDR3 length: 15 residues. Germline V gene data show CDR1 as KGHSH and CDR2 as LQKENI. V dropped 3 bases and J dropped 4; count of bases not matched to a gene: 6. CDR3 sequence: CASSPRDRVGYGYTF. The CDR3 DNA reads TGTGCCAGCTCACCCCGGGACAGGGTCGGCTATGGCTACACCTTC.

V and J are TRBV25-1 and TRBJ1-4, with 8 bases identical to TRBD1. CDR1 and CDR2 (germline): MGHDK, SYGVNS. This CDR3 has 15 residues. The junction had 1 base not matched to a gene; V was cut back by 0 bases and J by 4 bases. CDR3 region: CASSEYGQGNEKLFF. The CDR3 DNA is TGTGCCAGCAGTGAATACGGACAGGGTAATGAAAAACTGTTTTTT.

This clone was seen a handful of times. The chain uses TRBV2 and TRBJ2-5, with D hard to call. V was pared by 3 bases and J by 5 bases, with 10 bases between. In germline, CDR1 is SNHLY, CDR2 FYNNEI. The CDR3 has 13 residues. CDR3 sequence (DNA): TGTGCCAGCAGTGAGCTGGAATTGGAGACCCAGTACTTC. Translated, it gives CASSELELETQYF.

This chain connects TRBV5-4 to TRBJ2-3, with TRBD2 matching 15 bases. The CDR3 covers 16 residues. Trimming cost V 3 bases and J 4 bases; bases outside gene matches: 3. Germline CDR1 and CDR2: SGHNT and YYREEE (reference sequence). The CDR3 coding sequence is TGTGCCAGCAGCTCAGGGACTAGCGGGAGGTCAGATACGCAGTATTTT. Translating gives CASSSGTSGRSDTQYF.

The chain combines TRBV5-1 with TRBJ1-3; D remains unclear. V was clipped by 6 bases and J by 0 bases, with 7 bases between them. The germline V gene encodes CDR1 SGHRS and CDR2 YFSETQ. The CDR3 spans 13 residues. In DNA form, the CDR3 reads TGCGCCAGCACGGAAGTCTCTGGAAACACCATATATTTT. It encodes CASTEVSGNTIYF.